This T cell receptor beta chain comes out of a study of T cells after posttransplantation cyclophosphamide. Data came from immunoSEQ multiplex PCR; TCRdb stores just in-frame clones and leaves some out. The table lists approximately 28,000 clones, under 95% of them singletons. The naive gate required viable CD3+CD4+ or CD3+CD8+ cells with CCR7+CD45RA+CD45RO-CD95-CD27+CD28+ phenotype. V dropped 1 base and J dropped 9; count of bases not matched to a gene: 9. The CDR3 is 17 amino acids. Per the germline V gene, CDR1 is SGHNT and CDR2 is YYREEE (reference sequence). This receptor was identified in a woman aged 60-75 years in good health, CMV-negative, and a related stem cell transplant donor. Material for sequencing was naive CD4+ T cells sorted from PBMCs. This sequence joins TRBV5-4 and TRBJ2-1; 14 bases are a match to TRBD2. This CDR3 reads CASSLSRTSGRLGEQFF. The DNA of the CDR3 is TGTGCCAGCAGCTTGAGCCGGACTAGCGGGAGGTTAGGTGAGCAGTTCTTC.